The 22 T cell receptor beta chains below come from one sample, sequenced in a study of shared clonotypes between healthy human individuals. Profiled with immunoSEQ multiplex PCR; TCRdb holds only in-frame clones, not every one. The sample lists around 1.9 million clones, 93% seen once, with 1.5% to 2% in the top ten. Naive-designated CD8 cells lacked CD45RO, were positively enriched for CCR7, and omitted terminally differentiated effector memory CD45RA+ cells. Sequencing used naive CD8+ T cells from PBMCs. Receptors originate from a man between 18 and 35 years old in good health. Some clones in this sample may be carry-over from other donors' samples.

The rearrangement uses TRBV7-9 and TRBJ2-1, with TRBD2 identical over 14 bases. Germline assignment: CDR1 SEHNR and CDR2 FQNEAQ (reference sequence). Germline trimming cut 5 bases from V and 0 bases from J; bases unmatched to any gene: 9. The CDR3 runs to 19 residues. The chain's CDR3 is CASSPRLAGGRDSYNEQFF. CDR3 DNA sequence: TGTGCCAGCAGCCCGAGACTAGCGGGAGGGCGGGACTCCTACAATGAGCAGTTCTTC.

The chain employs TRBV2 and TRBJ2-7, with a possible D match to TRBD2 (5 bases). The CDR3 length is 15 residues. Germline V gene data show CDR1 as SNHLY and CDR2 as FYNNEI. The V gene lost 7 bases and the J gene lost 0 bases, with 16 bases spanning the gap. In DNA form, the CDR3 reads TGTGCCAGCACCGAGGGCGGGCCTTCCTCCTACGAGCAGTACTTC. This sequence encodes CASTEGGPSSYEQYF. Based on the CDR3 plus reference TRBV2 and TRBJ2-7, the full variable domain is EPEVTQTPSHQVTQMGQEVILRCVPISNHLYFYWYRQILGQKVEFLVSFYNNEISEKSEIFDDQFSVERPDGSNFTLKIRSTKLEDSAMYFCASTEGGPSSYEQYFGPGTRLTVT.

This sequence joins TRBV6-1 and TRBJ2-7, with TRBD2 as a possible D gene (5 bases). V lost 6 bases to trimming and J lost 2 bases, with 17 bases between them. This CDR3 has 15 amino acids. Per germline, CDR1 MNHNS and CDR2 SASEGT. The CDR3 DNA follows: TGTGCCAGCAGCGTCAGGATAGCGACCGCCTACGAGCAGTACTTC. Translation gives CASSVRIATAYEQYF.

This clone was observed a single time. The sample contains more than one DNA sequence encoding this CDR3. The chain has TRBV6-5 and TRBJ1-1; a weak D match, TRBD1 (6 bases). The CDR3 consists of 13 residues. Germline V gives CDR1 MNHEY, CDR2 SVGAGI. Deletions cut 2 bases from V and 4 bases from J, with 8 bases between. DNA for the CDR3: TGTGCCAGCAGTTACGGGGGCACCACTGAAGCTTTCTTT. Translation: CASSYGGTTEAFF.

This chain links TRBV6-5 with TRBJ2-5; possible D gene TRBD1, 5 bases. The CDR3 totals 14 residues. CDR1 is MNHEY and CDR2 is SVGAGI in the germline V gene. Deletions cut 6 bases from V and 5 bases from J, with 16 bases between. The CDR3 DNA reads as TGTGCCAGCAGCGGCCCAGGGATGGGGGAGACCCAGTACTTC. This codes for CASSGPGMGETQYF.

The chain couples TRBV9 to TRBJ2-1; D gene ambiguous. The CDR3 contains 15 residues. V was cut by 0 bases and J by 8 bases, with 15 bases left in between. Germline V gene sequence: CDR1 SGDLS, CDR2 YYNGEE. The CDR3 DNA reads TGTGCCAGCAGCGTAGGTGGCCTACCCGGCCATGAGCAGTTCTTC. The encoded protein is CASSVGGLPGHEQFF.

J is TRBJ2-3 and V is TRBV28; 16 bases are a match to TRBD2. The V gene's germline CDR1 is MDHEN and CDR2 SYDVKM. The CDR3 runs to 17 residues. Germline trimming cut 4 bases from V and 6 bases from J; bases unmatched to any gene: 7. This CDR3 is CASSSGTSGRASDTQYF. CDR3 nucleotide sequence: TGTGCCAGCAGTTCAGGGACTAGCGGGAGGGCCTCGGATACGCAGTATTTT.

The CDR3 bases are TGCGCCAGCAGCTTGGGCCCAGGGGAGAACACTGAAGCTTTCTTT. As protein: CASSLGPGENTEAFF. The chain joins TRBV5-1 to TRBJ1-1; a possible D gene is TRBD1 (6 bases). Germline assignment: CDR1 SGHRS and CDR2 YFSETQ. The CDR3 extends over 15 amino acids. V shed 0 bases and J shed 1 base, with 10 bases lying between them.

This sequence joins TRBV6-4 and TRBJ2-7; TRBD2 matches at 13 bases. The V and J ends lost 8 bases and 5 bases, in that order; junction bases with no gene match: 6. The CDR3 runs to 14 residues. The V gene's germline CDR1 is MRHNA and CDR2 SNTAGT. Here the CDR3 DNA reads TGTGCCAGCTTCGGGGGACTAGCGGGACACGAGCAGTACTTC. Translating it yields CASFGGLAGHEQYF.

The table lists this clone with a few counts. Other DNA sequences in this sample translate to the same CDR3. This chain links TRBV27 with TRBJ1-5; D remains unclear. V was pared by 4 bases and J by 2 bases, with 3 bases between. The CDR3 totals 12 residues. Germline loops: CDR1 MNHEY, CDR2 SMNVEV (reference sequence). This CDR3 reads CASSSGNQPQHF. DNA of the CDR3: TGTGCCAGCAGTTCCGGCAATCAGCCCCAGCATTTT.

On this clone: A much larger clone lies one base from this, so it may be a read error. The DNA for the CDR3 is TGTGCCAGCAGTTTCGGAGCCTCCTACGAGCAGTACTTC. It codes for CASSFGASYEQYF. This sequence joins TRBV2 and TRBJ2-7; D is ambiguous. With 5 bases removed from V and 0 bases from J, the gap between germline ends came to 8 bases. The CDR3 contains 13 residues. Germline V gene lookup returns CDR1 SNHLY and CDR2 FYNNEI.

The chain uses TRBV27 and TRBJ2-1; 14 bases match TRBD2. The trim removed 1 base at V and 4 bases at J, leaving 6 bases unmatched. The CDR3 is made up of 18 amino acids. Germline CDR1 MNHEY, CDR2 SMNVEV (reference sequence). CDR3 in amino acids: CASSLFGTSGGTYNEQFF. The CDR3 nucleotides are TGTGCCAGCAGTTTATTCGGGACTAGCGGGGGCACTTACAATGAGCAGTTCTTC.

The V call is TRBV6-5, the J call TRBJ2-1; tentative D call: TRBD1 (5 bases). The germline V and J ends were trimmed by 2 bases and 7 bases, with 9 bases remaining between them. The CDR3 sequence is 13 residues long. The germline V gene encodes CDR1 MNHEY and CDR2 SVGAGI. The chain's CDR3 is CASSYVRENEQFF. CDR3 bases: TGTGCCAGCAGTTACGTCAGGGAAAATGAGCAGTTCTTC.

This clone showed up just a few times. CDR3 loop: CASSFRGVEAFF. The CDR3, as DNA: TGTGCCAGCAGTTTCAGAGGGGTTGAAGCTTTCTTT. V usage is TRBV28 and J usage is TRBJ1-1, with D tentatively TRBD1 (5 bases). Trimming took off 3 bases at V and 7 bases at J, with 9 bases between the two ends. This CDR3 spans 12 amino acids. CDR1 is MDHEN and CDR2 is SYDVKM in the germline V gene.

The DNA for the CDR3 is TGTGCCAGCAGCCCCCACCCCAATGAGCAGTTCTTC. It is translated as CASSPHPNEQFF. J is TRBJ2-1 and V is TRBV9; D is uncertain. Germline V lookup: CDR1 SGDLS, CDR2 YYNGEE. V was cut by 4 bases and J by 6 bases, with 8 bases left in between. This CDR3 has 12 residues.

The J gene is TRBJ1-3, the V gene TRBV10-1, with TRBD1 matching 11 bases. CDR3 length: 18 amino acids. Germline CDR1 WNHNN, CDR2 SYGVQD (reference sequence). The V and J ends lost 6 bases and 4 bases, in that order; junction bases with no gene match: 14. The CDR3 nucleotides read TGCGCCAGCAGGGGGACGGACAGGGGGCGGCCTCGGGGAAACACCATATATTTT. Translated, it gives CASRGTDRGRPRGNTIYF.

This chain uses TRBV16 with TRBJ2-1; no clear D. Germline lookup yields CDR1 KGHSY and CDR2 FQNENV. The CDR3 has 17 amino acids. V lost 2 bases and J 7 bases, leaving 21 bases between the germline ends. The CDR3 nucleotides read TGTGCCAGCAGCCAACTAACTCTAACCACCGTTGGGAATGAGCAGTTCTTC. Its protein product is CASSQLTLTTVGNEQFF.

The rearrangement uses TRBV10-1 and TRBJ2-1; no reliable D call. Germline-derived CDR1 and CDR2 are WNHNN and SYGVQD (reference sequence). Trimming cost V 8 bases and J 7 bases, with 9 bases left between them. This CDR3 comprises 11 residues. CDR3 coding DNA: TGCGCCAGCTCCCAACTGAATGAGCAGTTCTTC. This codes for CASSQLNEQFF.

CDR3: CAWRALEGISYNEQFF. CDR3 sequence (DNA): TGTGCCTGGAGGGCTTTGGAAGGGATCTCCTACAATGAGCAGTTCTTC. The chain employs TRBV30 and TRBJ2-1, with D hard to call. Germline CDR1 is GTSNPN and CDR2 is SVGIG (reference sequence). The germline V and J ends were trimmed by 3 bases and 0 bases, with 15 bases remaining between them. The CDR3 sequence is 16 residues long.

J is TRBJ1-1 and V is TRBV19, with D uncertain. The CDR3 contains 11 residues. From germline, CDR1 is LNHDA and CDR2 SQIVND (reference sequence). V lost 3 bases and J lost 7, with 6 bases in between. In nucleotides, the CDR3 is TGTGCCAGTAGTATTTGGGGTGAAGCTTTCTTT. It yields the protein CASSIWGEAFF.

The gene calls are TRBV5-4 and TRBJ1-1; TRBD1 might be the D (5 bases). The CDR3 totals 14 residues. The germline V gene has CDR1 SGHNT and CDR2 YYREEE (reference sequence). V lost 0 bases and J 3 bases, leaving 9 bases between the germline ends. In DNA, the CDR3 is TGTGCCAGCAGCTTGGACCGGGGGGACACTGAAGCTTTCTTT. The encoded protein is CASSLDRGDTEAFF.

This clone was picked up one time. The chain employs TRBV19 and TRBJ2-5, with D tentatively TRBD2 (6 bases). Germline values: CDR1 LNHDA, CDR2 SQIVND (reference sequence). The CDR3 sequence is 16 residues long. V was cut by 7 bases and J by 4 bases, with 22 bases left in between. The CDR3 DNA is TGTGCCAGTACCGCGAACTTAGCGGCCGCGGGAGAGACCCAGTACTTC. Translation: CASTANLAAAGETQYF.